This T cell receptor beta chain was profiled in a study of T cell repertoires in cytomegalovirus infection. Study as a whole: It was recently identified HLA-C-restricted and well-studied HLA-B-restricted CMV epitopes that the study used. A matching HLA type, together with CMV infection, was signaled by public TCR beta signatures.

Concerning this clonotype itself: The antigen remains unidentified.

Study-wide findings and caveats: CMV carriers having the relevant HLA were flagged by cumulative public TCR beta family frequency. Dominating the ex vivo response were TCR beta clonotypes that were CMV-specific and HLA-C-restricted.

Trimming removed 7 bases from V and 4 bases from J; junction bases left unmatched: 5. The CDR3 is 13 residues long. CDR1 and CDR2 (germline): MDHEN, SYDVKM. TCRdb recomputed calls from the reads with MiXCR, one row per CDR3 protein. The sample has about 100,000 distinct CDR3 sequences, roughly two fifths seen once; the top ten hold less than 80%. This sequence originates from a human donor in good health (CMV status not recorded). Some clones in this sample may be carry-over from other donors' samples. This rearrangement joins TRBV28 to TRBJ1-2, with 8 bases identical to TRBD1. Sample: CD8+ T cells from cultured PBMCs, taken from culture after CMV antigen stimulation. The CDR3 loop reads CASNWDRSYGYTF. For the CDR3, the DNA is TGTGCCAGCAATTGGGACAGGTCCTATGGCTACACCTTC.